The rows below give T cell receptor beta chains drawn from one sample of a study of cytomegalovirus exposure and HLA in healthy donors. Sequencing used immunoSEQ multiplex PCR; TCRdb keeps in-frame clones, though not all of them. The data contain approximately 180,000 clones, 70% to 85% of them singletons. Sample: PBMCs. These receptors were collected from a man younger than 35 in good health and CMV-seronegative. CDR3s include the opening cysteine and the closing phenylalanine or tryptophan. A D gene is named only where the DNA matches it firmly. A row's size may be missing; if present it is once, few, many or a size class.

clone_size	v_call	d_call	j_call	cdr3_aa	cdr3_nt
-	TRBV5-1	TRBD1	TRBJ2-7	CASSLFLGQGQKNAYEQYF	TGCGCCAGCAGCTTGTTTTTAGGACAGGGCCAAAAGAACGCCTACGAGCAGTACTTC
-	TRBV7-9	TRBD1	TRBJ2-5	CASSWPGTGEETQYF	TGTGCCAGCAGCTGGCCCGGGACAGGTGAGGAGACCCAGTACTTC
-	TRBV11-2	-	TRBJ1-1	CASSFFRGWGTEAFF	TGTGCCAGCAGCTTCTTCAGGGGATGGGGCACTGAAGCTTTCTTT
-	TRBV5-1	-	TRBJ2-7	CASSLAPSYEQYF	TGCGCCAGCAGCTTGGCCCCTTCCTACGAGCAGTACTTC
-	TRBV28	-	TRBJ1-5	CASRQHNPPERSPQHF	TGTGCCAGCAGGCAACACAACCCCCCAGAGCGGTCTCCCCAGCATTTT
-	TRBV6-5	TRBD1	TRBJ2-7	CASSLRGDRPPEQYF	TGTGCCAGCAGTTTAAGAGGGGACAGGCCCCCCGAGCAGTACTTC
-	TRBV30	-	TRBJ1-2	CAWSLAGQGNYGYTF	TGTGCCTGGAGCCTGGCGGGCCAGGGGAACTATGGCTACACCTTC
-	TRBV6-6	-	TRBJ1-1	CASSLRGAPNTEAFF	TGTGCCAGCAGTCTCAGGGGAGCCCCGAACACTGAAGCTTTCTTT
-	TRBV4-1	TRBD1	TRBJ1-6	CASSRAADRGDSPLHF	TGCGCCAGCAGCCGGGCCGCGGACAGGGGGGATTCACCCCTCCACTTT
-	TRBV7-6	-	TRBJ2-1	CASSQGATSAGNEQFF	TGTGCCAGCAGCCAGGGGGCTACTAGCGCAGGCAATGAGCAGTTCTTC
few	TRBV7-3	TRBD1	TRBJ1-2	CASSRDSLYGYTF	TGTGCCAGCAGCAGGGACAGCCTCTATGGCTACACCTTC
-	TRBV4-1	-	TRBJ2-5	CASSQAVGGGAETQYF	TGCGCCAGCAGCCAAGCGGTGGGGGGAGGAGCAGAGACCCAGTACTTC